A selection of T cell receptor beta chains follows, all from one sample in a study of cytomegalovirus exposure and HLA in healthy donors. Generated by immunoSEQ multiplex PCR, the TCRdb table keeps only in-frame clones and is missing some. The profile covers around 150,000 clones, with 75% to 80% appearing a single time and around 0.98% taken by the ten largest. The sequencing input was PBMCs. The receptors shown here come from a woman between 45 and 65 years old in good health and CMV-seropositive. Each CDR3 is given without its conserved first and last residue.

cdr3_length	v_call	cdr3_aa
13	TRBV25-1	ASSGFTLAGEKLF
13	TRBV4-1	ASRVGDTAGNTIY
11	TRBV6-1	ASGYSGQEKLF
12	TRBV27	ASRTSGKPYEQY
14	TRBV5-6	ASSLGLAGVGFEQY
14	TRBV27	ASSPKPGLPWGAQY
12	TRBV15	ATSREYSYYGYT
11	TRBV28	ASSFGGLLGAF
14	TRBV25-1	ASSESDRGETDTQY
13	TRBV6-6	ASRARTGGGDEQF
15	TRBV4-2	ASSHSEAATNTGELF